The 9 T cell receptor beta chains reported below all come from one sample, sequenced in a study of shared clonotypes between healthy human individuals. Generated by immunoSEQ multiplex PCR, the TCRdb table keeps only in-frame clones and is missing some. The sample has 2 million to 2.5 million clones, 85% to 95% seen once. The sample comprised naive CD4+ T cells sorted from blood. Subset here: CD45RA+ positively selected. The receptors stem from a man aged 18-30 years in good health.

The chain carries TRBV5-5 and TRBJ2-2; either TRBD1 or TRBD2 may fit D (5 bases each). Per the germline V gene, CDR1 is SGHKS and CDR2 is YYEKEE (reference sequence). The CDR3 extends over 14 amino acids. Trimming took 2 bases from V and 4 from J, leaving 9 bases between them. CDR3 amino acids: CASSFPGTTGELFF. CDR3 nucleotide sequence: TGTGCCAGCAGCTTTCCAGGGACCACCGGGGAGCTGTTTTTT.

A remark on this clone: The identical CDR3 is also encoded by other nucleotide sequences in the sample. For the CDR3, the DNA is TGTGCCAGCAGTTACTCACCGGACAGGGCCTACGAGCAGTACTTC. Translation gives CASSYSPDRAYEQYF. This chain uses TRBV6-5 with TRBJ2-7; TRBD1 aligns across 8 bases. The CDR3 loop spans 15 amino acids. Trimming cost V 0 bases and J 2 bases; bases outside gene matches: 3. The germline V gene has CDR1 MNHEY and CDR2 SVGAGI.

The V and J genes are TRBV4-1 and TRBJ1-4, with TRBD1 identical over 7 bases. CDR1 and CDR2 from the germline V gene are MGHRA and YSYEKL. The trim removed 0 bases at V and 6 bases at J, leaving 10 bases unmatched. This CDR3 is built from 17 residues. The CDR3 is CASSQEGRQGPYEKLFF. CDR3 coding DNA: TGCGCCAGCAGCCAAGAGGGGAGACAGGGTCCTTATGAAAAACTGTTTTTT.

V usage is TRBV6-1 and J usage is TRBJ1-3, with D perhaps matching TRBD1 (5 bases). Germline lookup yields CDR1 MNHNS and CDR2 SASEGT. This CDR3 has 14 amino acids. V lost 6 bases and J lost 2, with 11 bases in between. The CDR3 DNA reads as TGTGCCAGCAGGTTCGACAGCGCTGGAAACACCATATATTTT. Its protein is CASRFDSAGNTIYF.

This chain joins TRBV19 and TRBJ2-1, with D possibly TRBD2 on 5 matching bases. The CDR3 contains 13 residues. The V end was cut by 3 bases, the J end by 6 bases, with 9 bases between. Germline values: CDR1 LNHDA, CDR2 SQIVND (reference sequence). CDR3 in DNA: TGTGCCAGTAGTATGCTAGCCCCCAATGAGCAGTTCTTC. It is translated as CASSMLAPNEQFF. Variable domain in full (rest from reference TRBV19 and TRBJ2-1): DGGITQSPKYLFRKEGQNVTLSCEQNLNHDAMYWYRQDPGQGLRLIYYSQIVNDFQKGDIAEGYSVSREKKESFPLTVTSAQKNPTAFYLCASSMLAPNEQFFGPGTRLTVL.

This chain connects TRBV10-3 to TRBJ1-1, with 9 bases aligning to TRBD1. This CDR3 has 14 residues. Looked up from germline, CDR1 is ENHRY and CDR2 is SYGVKD. J was trimmed by 1 base and V by 7 bases; bases with no gene match: 4. The CDR3 loop reads CAITGTGKNTEAFF. The CDR3 DNA reads as TGTGCCATCACAGGGACAGGGAAGAACACTGAAGCTTTCTTT.

The chain employs TRBV6-4 and TRBJ1-1; 8 positions agree with TRBD1. Trimming took 6 bases from V and 1 from J; bases not matched to a gene: 4. The CDR3 has 14 residues. Germline assignment: CDR1 MRHNA and CDR2 SNTAGT. As DNA, the CDR3 is TGTGCCAGCAGGGACACAGGGGGGAACACTGAAGCTTTCTTT. Translation gives CASRDTGGNTEAFF.

The chain recombines TRBV5-1 with TRBJ2-7, with TRBD1 as a possible D gene (5 bases). Germline lookup yields CDR1 SGHRS and CDR2 YFSETQ. The CDR3 runs to 14 residues. The V end lost 10 bases, the J end lost 6 bases, and 23 bases lay between the germline ends. The DNA of the CDR3 is TGCGCCGTCCCCGAAACTCCTCCAGGGTTCGAGCAGTACTTC. Protein product: CAVPETPPGFEQYF.

The rearrangement joins TRBV7-2 to TRBJ2-3; no reliable D call. Germline V CDR1 and CDR2: SGHTA, FQGNSA. This CDR3 spans 14 amino acids. Trimming removed 4 bases at V and 4 bases at J, with 12 bases between. The chain's CDR3 is CASSSPPGSDTQYF. The CDR3 DNA reads as TGTGCCAGCAGCTCCCCCCCTGGGTCAGATACGCAGTATTTT.